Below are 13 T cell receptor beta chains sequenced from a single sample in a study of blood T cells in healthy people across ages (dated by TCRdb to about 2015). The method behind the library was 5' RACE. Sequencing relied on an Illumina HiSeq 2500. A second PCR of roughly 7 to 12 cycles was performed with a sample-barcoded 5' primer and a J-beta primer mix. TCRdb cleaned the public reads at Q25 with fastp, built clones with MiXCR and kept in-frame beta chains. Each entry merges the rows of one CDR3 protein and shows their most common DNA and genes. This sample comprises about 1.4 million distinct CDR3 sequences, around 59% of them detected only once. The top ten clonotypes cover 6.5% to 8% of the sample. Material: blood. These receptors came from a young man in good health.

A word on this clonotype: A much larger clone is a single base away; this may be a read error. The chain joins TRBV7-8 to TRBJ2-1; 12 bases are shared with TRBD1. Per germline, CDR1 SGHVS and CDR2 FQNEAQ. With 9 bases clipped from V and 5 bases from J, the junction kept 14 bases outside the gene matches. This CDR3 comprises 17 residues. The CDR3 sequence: CARSHRRDRGRNNEQFF. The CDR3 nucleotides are TGTGCCAGAAGCCATAGACGGGACAGGGGGCGAAACAATGAGCAGTTCTTC. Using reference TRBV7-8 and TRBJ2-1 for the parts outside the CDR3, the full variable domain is GAGVSQSPRYKVAKRGQDVALRCDPISGHVSLFWYQQALGQGPEFLTYFQNEAQLDKSGLPSDRFFAERPEGSVSTLKIQRTQQEDSAVYLCARSHRRDRGRNNEQFFGPGTRLTVL.

The chain's CDR3 is CAPGIGCREKLFF. CDR3 DNA: TGTGCCCCGGGTATTGGGTGCAGGGAAAAACTGTTTTTT. The V call is TRBV6-6, the J call TRBJ1-4; unclear D gene. This CDR3 is 13 amino acids long. Trimming removed 11 bases from V and 8 bases from J, with 18 bases in between. Germline CDR1 reads MNHNY; CDR2 reads SVGAGI (reference sequence).

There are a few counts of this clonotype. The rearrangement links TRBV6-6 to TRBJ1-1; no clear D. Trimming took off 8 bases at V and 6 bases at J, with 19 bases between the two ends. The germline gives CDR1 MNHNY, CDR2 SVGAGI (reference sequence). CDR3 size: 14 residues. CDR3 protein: CASLSTGGRAEAFF. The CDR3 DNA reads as TGTGCCAGCCTCTCGACCGGAGGGAGGGCTGAAGCTTTCTTT.

The chain's CDR3 is CSARDVAVPAEQYF. The DNA of the CDR3 is TGCAGTGCTAGAGATGTCGCGGTTCCGGCCGAGCAGTACTTC. V is TRBV20-1 and J is TRBJ2-7; D is unresolved. The CDR3 sequence is 14 residues long. Germline CDR1 is DFQATT and CDR2 is SNEGSKA (reference sequence). V shed 0 bases and J shed 6 bases, with 15 bases lying between them.

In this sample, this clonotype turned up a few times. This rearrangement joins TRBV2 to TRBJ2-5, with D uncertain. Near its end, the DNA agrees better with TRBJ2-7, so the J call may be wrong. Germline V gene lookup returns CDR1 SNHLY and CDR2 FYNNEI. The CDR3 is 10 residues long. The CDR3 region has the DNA TGTGCCAGCAATGGGCTCGAGCAGTACTTC. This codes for CASNGLEQYF.

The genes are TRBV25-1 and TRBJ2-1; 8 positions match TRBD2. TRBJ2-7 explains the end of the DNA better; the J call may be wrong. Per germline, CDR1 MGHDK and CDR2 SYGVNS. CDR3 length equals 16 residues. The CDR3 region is CASSDFLAGLNNEQYF. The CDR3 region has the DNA TGTGCCAGCAGTGACTTCCTAGCGGGCTTGAACAATGAGCAGTACTTC.

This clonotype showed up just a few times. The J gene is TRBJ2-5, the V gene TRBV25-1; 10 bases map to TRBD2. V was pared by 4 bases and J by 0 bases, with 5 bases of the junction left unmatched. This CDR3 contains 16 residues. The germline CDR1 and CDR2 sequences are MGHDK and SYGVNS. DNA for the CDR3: TGTGCCAGCAGTGCCGGGACTAGCGAGTACCAAGAGACCCAGTACTTC. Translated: CASSAGTSEYQETQYF.

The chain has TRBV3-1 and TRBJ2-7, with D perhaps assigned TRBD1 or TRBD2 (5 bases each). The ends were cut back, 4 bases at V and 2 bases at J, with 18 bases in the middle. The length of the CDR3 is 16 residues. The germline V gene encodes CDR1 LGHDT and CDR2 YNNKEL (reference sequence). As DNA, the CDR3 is TGTGCCAGCAGCCGAGCGAGGGGCCCTCGTCCCTACGAGCAGTACTTC. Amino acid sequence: CASSRARGPRPYEQYF.

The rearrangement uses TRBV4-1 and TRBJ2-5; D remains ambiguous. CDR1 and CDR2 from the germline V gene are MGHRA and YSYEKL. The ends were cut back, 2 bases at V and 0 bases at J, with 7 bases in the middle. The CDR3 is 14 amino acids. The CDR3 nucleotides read TGCGCCAGCAGCCAATATGCGGACCAAGAGACCCAGTACTTC. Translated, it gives CASSQYADQETQYF.

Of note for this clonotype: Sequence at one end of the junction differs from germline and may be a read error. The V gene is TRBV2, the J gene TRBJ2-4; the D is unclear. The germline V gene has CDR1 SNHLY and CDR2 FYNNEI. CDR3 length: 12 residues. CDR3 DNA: TGTGCCAGTAGAGGAGCCAAAAACATTCGGTACTTC. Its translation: CASRGAKNIRYF.

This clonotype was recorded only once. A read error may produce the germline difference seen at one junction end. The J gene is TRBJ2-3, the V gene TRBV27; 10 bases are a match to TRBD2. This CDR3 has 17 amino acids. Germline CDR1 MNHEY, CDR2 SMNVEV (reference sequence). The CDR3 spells CAGSFLTSGGVTDTQYF. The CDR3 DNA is TGTGCCGGCAGTTTTCTTACCAGCGGGGGGGTCACAGATACGCAGTATTTT.

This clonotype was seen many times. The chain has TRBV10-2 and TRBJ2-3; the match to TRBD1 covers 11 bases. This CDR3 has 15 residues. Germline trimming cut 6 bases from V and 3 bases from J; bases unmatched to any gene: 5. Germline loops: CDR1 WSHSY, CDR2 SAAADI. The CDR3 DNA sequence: TGCGCCAGCAGGGTGGGACAGGGGGAGACAGATACGCAGTATTTT. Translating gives CASRVGQGETDTQYF.

For the CDR3, the DNA is TGTGCCAGCAGTTCTGGCGGGGTAGCAGGGCCCTATGGCTACACCTTC. This translates into CASSSGGVAGPYGYTF. V usage is TRBV28 and J usage is TRBJ1-2, with D tentatively TRBD1 (5 bases). Looked up from germline, CDR1 is MDHEN and CDR2 is SYDVKM. The CDR3 has 16 amino acids. The V end was cut by 4 bases, the J end by 4 bases, with 19 bases between.